This TCR beta chain is drawn from a study of blood T cell repertoires in COVID-19. About the study: Whether acute or convalescent, the COVID-19 samples came from the United States, Italy and Spain. T cells, B-cell-depleted T cells, or PBMCs provided the cDNA or gDNA that served as material.

In the original workflow: Researchers report that nucleated cell counts were estimated from reference gene primer amplification. Sequencing was performed with immunoSEQ multiplex PCR; in TCRdb, only in-frame clones are kept and a portion is missing. That table is the source of V, J and clone size, and D and trimming were worked out from the DNA. The table lists fewer than 200,000 clones, 80% to 90% of them singletons. The germline V gene encodes CDR1 MDHEN and CDR2 SYDVKM. V lost 8 bases, J lost 2 bases, and 14 bases lay in between. The CDR3 is 14 residues long. The sequenced sample was peripheral blood. This clonotype was obtained from a man aged 18 to 29 who had recovered from COVID-19. This rearrangement joins TRBV28 to TRBJ2-3; TRBD2 might be the D (5 bases). The DNA for the CDR3 is TGTGCCAGCGGCCATGGCGGGCCCACAGATACGCAGTATTTT. Protein: CASGHGGPTDTQYF.